Listed below are T cell receptor beta chains from one sample, sequenced in a study of blood T cells in healthy people across ages. TCRdb ran MiXCR on the 5' RACE reads and lists one entry per CDR3 protein. The repertoire holds around 1,000,000 distinct CDR3 sequences, with more than 30% as singletons. The sample comprised blood. These receptors were obtained from a man aged 18 to 30 in good health. CDR3s include the opening cysteine and the closing phenylalanine or tryptophan. The D gene is left open where the match is weak.

CDR3 length | D gene | V gene | CDR3 protein
12 | . | TRBV29-1 | CSVSGQNTEAFF
14 | . | TRBV4-3 | CASSQGTRRTEAFF
14 | TRBD1 | TRBV2 | CASNPQGVNQPQHF
15 | TRBD1 | TRBV6-2/TRBV6-3 | CASETGTGYTDTQYF
16 | TRBD1 | TRBV5-1 | CASSSPDRGGSNVLTF
13 | . | TRBV6-6 | CASRDPSVEKRFF
12 | . | TRBV7-9 | CASSPQGRGQYF
15 | TRBD2 | TRBV4-3 | CASSQERGHYNEQFF
14 | TRBD2 | TRBV6-5 | CASSLAGGRYEQYF
17 | TRBD1 | TRBV10-3 | CAITRTGGAPTNYGYTF
15 | . | TRBV20-1 | CSASSSGSHTDTQYF
15 | . | TRBV5-1 | CASSLVISGFTEAFF
14 | . | TRBV29-1 | CSVDVTPRNYGYTF
14 | TRBD1 | TRBV9 | CASSVRDRENEQYF
12 | TRBD1 | TRBV20-1 | CSAETGDNKQFF
19 | TRBD1 | TRBV12-3/TRBV12-4 | CASSLVAREWDRGPDTQYF
16 | TRBD1 | TRBV4-2 | CASNQDRGQGENTIYF
15 | . | TRBV18 | CASSPPNQGKNEQFF
14 | . | TRBV2 | CASSTQVVAYGYTF
15 | TRBD1 | TRBV14 | CASSQEDRGEGTQYF
13 | . | TRBV2 | CASSERGDNEQFF
17 | . | TRBV2 | CASSVELGKSYSYEQYF